Sequencing of this T cell receptor (beta chain) was carried out in a study of molecular identifiers for immune sequencing clone quantification. Regarding the study as a whole: A shared barcode on identical TCR molecules could lead to underestimated sizes for highly expanded clones.

Concerning this clonotype itself: What it binds is unknown.

Using its own MiXCR run on the PCR reads, TCRdb lists one record per CDR3 protein. This sample carries around 480,000 distinct CDR3 sequences, about a fifth of them seen once, and the ten largest clones take 0.65% to 0.95%. V lost 4 bases, J lost 3 bases, and 9 bases lay in between. Germline V gives CDR1 SNHLY, CDR2 FYNNEI. The CDR3 extends over 14 amino acids. J is TRBJ1-4 and V is TRBV2; D ambiguous. This TCR was recovered from a human donor in good health. Some libraries in this study had Jurkat cell RNA spiked in. The sample consisted of naive CD8+ T cells from blood, with Jurkat cell RNA spiked in. As to subset: FACS-sorted CD8+CD4-CCR7+CD45RA+ naive T cells. The DNA for the CDR3 is TGTGCCAGCAGTGCGGCAGGCCCTAATGAAAAACTGTTTTTT. Its protein is CASSAAGPNEKLFF.